The 24 T cell receptor beta chains given below trace back to one sample, sequenced in a study of high-grade serous ovarian cancer treatment subgroups. Tumor tissue was taken before any definitive surgery or chemotherapy was given. TCRdb's copy holds only in-frame clones and misses some; the assay was immunoSEQ multiplex PCR. This table holds about 16,000 clones, roughly 70% found once. The sequencing input was tumor tissue. These receptors originate from a human donor with high-grade serous ovarian cancer.

This clone came up a few times. This sequence joins TRBV6-4 and TRBJ2-7, with D tentatively TRBD1 or TRBD2 (5 bases each). Deletions cut 5 bases from V and 6 bases from J, with 20 bases between. The CDR3 has 15 residues. CDR1 is MRHNA and CDR2 is SNTAGT in the germline V gene. CDR3 region: CASSSLPGRTLEQYF. In DNA form, the CDR3 reads TGTGCCAGCAGTTCCTTACCGGGACGGACTCTCGAGCAGTACTTC.

The chain has TRBV19 and TRBJ1-6; D not certain. Germline values: CDR1 LNHDA, CDR2 SQIVND (reference sequence). The CDR3 length is 13 residues. The V gene lost 6 bases and the J gene lost 10 bases, with 13 bases spanning the gap. CDR3 amino acids: CASSLTENSPLHF. As DNA, the CDR3 is TGTGCCAGTAGCCTTACGGAAAACTCACCCCTCCACTTT.

The chain joins TRBV4-1 to TRBJ1-3, with D tentatively TRBD1 (5 bases). Per germline, CDR1 MGHRA and CDR2 YSYEKL. CDR3 size: 16 residues. V gave up 0 bases and J gave up 9 bases, with 18 bases separating them. The CDR3 protein is CASSQDRTSALTTIYF. DNA for the CDR3: TGCGCCAGCAGCCAAGATCGGACATCTGCCCTCACCACCATATATTTT.

The V call is TRBV5-1, the J call TRBJ2-6; a weak D match, TRBD1 (5 bases). Trimming stripped 1 base from V and 0 bases from J, with 8 bases between. This CDR3 is 16 amino acids long. Germline assignment: CDR1 SGHRS and CDR2 YFSETQ. The CDR3 reads CASSLNRFSGANVLTF. In nucleotides, the CDR3 is TGCGCCAGCAGCTTGAACAGGTTCTCTGGGGCCAACGTCCTGACTTTC.

This sequence joins TRBV5-1 and TRBJ2-1; 7 positions agree with TRBD1. Trimming removed 0 bases from V and 3 bases from J; junction bases left unmatched: 3. The CDR3 contains 15 residues. Germline V CDR1 and CDR2: SGHRS, YFSETQ. The CDR3 sequence is CASSLGDSHYNEQFF. In DNA, the CDR3 is TGCGCCAGCAGCTTGGGGGACAGCCACTACAATGAGCAGTTCTTC.

The sample holds a few counts of this clone. For the CDR3, the DNA is TGCGCCAGCAGACCTAGCGGGGGGGTTCAATACAATGAGCAGTTCTTC. It specifies CASRPSGGVQYNEQFF. The chain links TRBV5-1 to TRBJ2-1, with 12 bases identical to TRBD2. The CDR3 runs 16 residues. Trimming removed 5 bases from V and 4 bases from J; junction bases left unmatched: 7. In germline, CDR1 is SGHRS, CDR2 YFSETQ.

The rearrangement uses TRBV2 and TRBJ2-1; perhaps TRBD1 as D (5 bases). Germline CDR1 is SNHLY and CDR2 is FYNNEI. V was pared by 8 bases and J by 0 bases, with 8 bases between. This CDR3 has 13 residues. CDR3 nucleotide sequence: TGTGCCAGCCATACAGGCTCCTACAATGAGCAGTTCTTC. Translating it yields CASHTGSYNEQFF. The complete variable domain, with remaining parts taken from reference TRBV2 and TRBJ2-1, reads EPEVTQTPSHQVTQMGQEVILRCVPISNHLYFYWYRQILGQKVEFLVSFYNNEISEKSEIFDDQFSVERPDGSNFTLKIRSTKLEDSAMYFCASHTGSYNEQFFGPGTRLTVL.

This rearrangement joins TRBV27 to TRBJ2-7, with TRBD1 identical over 10 bases. The CDR3 spans 14 residues. The ends lost 4 bases at V and 5 bases at J; junction bases unmatched: 5. Germline V CDR1 and CDR2: MNHEY, SMNVEV (reference sequence). The CDR3 DNA reads TGTGCCAGCAGTTGGGGACAGGGGACCAACGAGCAGTACTTC. Translating it yields CASSWGQGTNEQYF.

The genes are TRBV21-1 and TRBJ2-1; the D call of TRBD2 is as the table states it, not checked on the DNA. TRBV21-1 constitutes a pseudogene. CDR3 size: 21 residues. The CDR3, as DNA: TGTGCCAGCAGCCCCGGGGTTTTTAGCGGGGGGGAATCGTGTCCCTACAATGAGCAGTTCTTC. It translates to CASSPGVFSGGESCPYNEQFF.

This chain joins TRBV9 and TRBJ2-7; TRBD1 matches at 12 bases. This CDR3 contains 14 residues. The germline gives CDR1 SGDLS, CDR2 YYNGEE. After removal of 4 bases from V and 6 bases from J, the junction contained 5 bases not matched to a gene. The CDR3 bases are TGTGCCAGCAGCCTGGGGACAGGGGGCGGCGAGCAGTACTTC. Its protein is CASSLGTGGGEQYF. The full variable domain, in which reference TRBV9 and TRBJ2-7 provide the parts outside the CDR3, is DSGVTQTPKHLITATGQRVTLRCSPRSGDLSVYWYQQSLDQGLQFLIQYYNGEERAKGNILERFSAQQFPDLHSELNLSSLELGDSALYFCASSLGTGGGEQYFGPGTRLTVT.

The chain has TRBV6-1 and TRBJ1-2; D unresolved. The V gene's germline CDR1 is MNHNS and CDR2 SASEGT. V was pared by 2 bases and J by 1 base, with 11 bases between. CDR3 size: 15 residues. The CDR3 region is CASSEFSADNYGYTF. In DNA form, the CDR3 reads TGTGCCAGCAGTGAATTTTCCGCAGATAACTATGGCTACACCTTC.

The V and J genes are TRBV5-1 and TRBJ1-4, with D perhaps TRBD1 (6 bases). The CDR3 is made up of 14 amino acids. Trimming took off 4 bases at V and 3 bases at J, with 10 bases between the two ends. Germline loops: CDR1 SGHRS, CDR2 YFSETQ. Written as DNA, the CDR3 is TGCGCCAGCAGCACAGGGCTGGCTAATGAAAAACTGTTTTTT. Translated: CASSTGLANEKLFF.

The V gene is TRBV7-9, the J gene TRBJ1-1; D is uncertain. CDR3 size: 16 residues. The ends were cut back, 3 bases at V and 7 bases at J, with 21 bases in the middle. In germline, CDR1 is SEHNR, CDR2 FQNEAQ (reference sequence). As DNA, the CDR3 is TGTGCCAGCAGCTTCGGATCCGAAGTGGTGGTGCGTGAAGCTTTCTTT. Its protein is CASSFGSEVVVREAFF.

This clone came up a few times. V is TRBV11-1 and J is TRBJ1-1; 10 nucleotides agree with TRBD1. This CDR3 has 15 amino acids. CDR1 and CDR2 from the germline V gene are SGHAT and FQDESV (reference sequence). V gave up 6 bases and J gave up 3 bases; unmatched junction bases: 7. The CDR3 protein is CASRIRQGADTEAFF. CDR3 DNA sequence: TGTGCCAGCAGAATCAGACAGGGGGCGGACACTGAAGCTTTCTTT.

Regarding this clone: One junction end does not reproduce the germline sequence, and a read error may be involved. This chain uses TRBV6-1 with TRBJ1-5; D is uncertain. Germline-derived CDR1 and CDR2 are MNHNS and SASEGT. The CDR3 is 15 residues long. For the CDR3, the DNA is TGTGCCAGCAGTGACGAGGAGGGAGGCAACCAGCCCCAGCATTTT. It encodes CASSDEEGGNQPQHF.

The rearrangement links TRBV21-1 to TRBJ2-2; the listed D gene, TRBD1, was not tested against the DNA. TRBV21-1 constitutes a pseudogene. There are 11 residues in the CDR3. The CDR3 sequence is CASSRPGELFF. In DNA, the CDR3 is TGTGCCAGCAGCAGGCCCGGGGAGCTGTTTTTT.

The chain employs TRBV4-1 and TRBJ1-1, with D possibly matching TRBD1 (6 bases). The CDR3 consists of 15 residues. V gave up 0 bases and J gave up 4 bases, with 12 bases separating them. Germline CDR1 MGHRA, CDR2 YSYEKL. CDR3 nucleotides: TGCGCCAGCAGCCAAGATGAGGGAGGGGGCACTGAAGCTTTCTTT. Encoded protein: CASSQDEGGGTEAFF.

The chain has TRBV18 and TRBJ1-6; TRBD1 matches at 9 bases. Trimming took 0 bases from V and 0 from J; bases not matched to a gene: 6. The CDR3 is 19 amino acids. CDR1 is KGHSH, CDR2 LQKENI, per germline. The CDR3 sequence is CASSPPYRGPSSYNSPLHF. The CDR3, as DNA: TGTGCCAGCTCACCACCGTACAGGGGGCCTAGCTCCTATAATTCACCCCTCCACTTT.

This clone is labeled medium-sized. J is TRBJ1-2 and V is TRBV6-4; tentative D call: TRBD1 (6 bases). The CDR3 covers 12 residues. V lost 6 bases to trimming and J lost 5 bases, with 10 bases between them. Germline CDR1 reads MRHNA; CDR2 reads SNTAGT. This CDR3 reads CASRDSLYGYTF. The DNA for the CDR3 is TGTGCCAGCAGGGACAGCCTGTATGGCTACACCTTC.

This clone was counted once. This sequence joins TRBV4-3 and TRBJ2-3; a possible D gene is TRBD2 (6 bases). CDR3 length equals 17 residues. Germline CDR1 LGHNA, CDR2 YSLEER. The ends were cut back, 1 base at V and 4 bases at J, with 18 bases in the middle. The CDR3 loop reads CASSQASRDSGADTQYF. The CDR3 nucleotides read TGCGCCAGCAGCCAAGCGAGCCGGGACTCGGGTGCAGATACGCAGTATTTT.

The chain links TRBV29-1 to TRBJ2-7; maybe TRBD2 (7 bases). The CDR3 runs 12 residues. Trimming cost V 6 bases and J 7 bases, with 16 bases left between them. CDR1 and CDR2 from the germline V gene are SQVTM and ANQGSEA. CDR3 sequence reads: CSVFGGRGEQYF. The CDR3 DNA reads as TGCAGCGTCTTTGGGGGGAGGGGGGAGCAGTACTTC.

A single count supports this clone. The chain is built from TRBV7-4 and TRBJ2-7; perhaps TRBD2 as D (6 bases). The germline CDR1 and CDR2 sequences are SGHVT and SQSDAQ. The CDR3 is 14 amino acids. Trimming cost V 5 bases and J 8 bases, with 19 bases left between them. The DNA for the CDR3 is TGTGCCAGCAGCCGAACCGGGACTGGGGTACAGCAGTACTTC. Encoded protein: CASSRTGTGVQQYF.

J is TRBJ1-3 and V is TRBV7-8, with D perhaps TRBD1 (5 bases). The CDR3 loop spans 15 amino acids. Trimming took off 5 bases at V and 0 bases at J, with 11 bases between the two ends. From germline, CDR1 is SGHVS and CDR2 FQNEAQ. For the CDR3, the DNA is TGTGCCAGCAGCCCGGACACGGGCTCTGGAAACACCATATATTTT. It yields the protein CASSPDTGSGNTIYF.

The V call is TRBV30, the J call TRBJ1-6; D is possibly TRBD1 (5 bases). The CDR3 has 15 amino acids. V was shortened by 0 bases and J by 3 bases, with 9 bases between the two germline ends. Germline values: CDR1 GTSNPN, CDR2 SVGIG (reference sequence). CDR3 bases: TGTGCCTGGAGTGTGGGGGGGGGCTATAATTCACCCCTCCACTTT. Residues: CAWSVGGGYNSPLHF.